The clone carrying this TCR beta chain was detected a few times. Antigen unknown. It may be a read error: a sequence one base away is much more abundant. The length of the CDR3 is 13 residues. From germline, CDR1 is SQVTM and CDR2 ANQGSEA. V was shortened by 5 bases and J by 10 bases, with 20 bases between the two germline ends. The data originate from a study of post-analysis software for immune sequencing data. The study's findings and limits: About 5 TRBV segments (TRBV5-6, TRBV5-1 and TRBV20-1 among them) occurred more frequently in patients than in controls. For normalized Chao1 diversity, multiple sclerosis patients scored significantly lower than controls did.

Incorporated into the TCR beta cDNA libraries were unique molecular identifiers, which served to reduce PCR and sequencing biases. Researchers reported roughly 0.5 million cDNA molecules coming from around 1 to 10 million T cells. One entry per CDR3 protein results from TCRdb running MiXCR on the PCR reads. The data contain about 540,000 distinct CDR3 sequences, 30% to 40% of them singletons. The sequence was collected from a girl between 2 and 17 years old with multiple sclerosis. The genes are TRBV29-1 and TRBJ1-2; D ambiguous. Sequencing was performed on blood. The CDR3 here is CSVHAAGGIDYTF. The CDR3 coding sequence is TGCAGCGTTCATGCGGCGGGAGGCATCGACTACACCTTC.